This paragraph covers one T cell receptor (beta chain) sequence. The source of the sample is a study of technical replicates of blood from a few donors. Assay: immunoSEQ multiplex PCR; the TCRdb copy retains only in-frame clones and omits some. In the table there are about 79,000 clones, 75% to 95% of which are singletons. CDR1 is MNHEY, CDR2 SMNVEV, per germline (reference sequence). CDR3 length: 14 amino acids. Trimming removed 4 bases from V and 3 bases from J; junction bases left unmatched: 5. This chain connects TRBV27 to TRBJ1-1; 7 bases are a match to TRBD1. The material sequenced was T cells isolated from PBMCs. This clonotype was obtained from a human donor in good health. Some clones in this sample may be carry-over from other donors' samples. CDR3 nucleotides: TGTGCCAGCAGTTCGGGACAGTTCTACACTGAAGCTTTCTTT. It codes for CASSSGQFYTEAFF.